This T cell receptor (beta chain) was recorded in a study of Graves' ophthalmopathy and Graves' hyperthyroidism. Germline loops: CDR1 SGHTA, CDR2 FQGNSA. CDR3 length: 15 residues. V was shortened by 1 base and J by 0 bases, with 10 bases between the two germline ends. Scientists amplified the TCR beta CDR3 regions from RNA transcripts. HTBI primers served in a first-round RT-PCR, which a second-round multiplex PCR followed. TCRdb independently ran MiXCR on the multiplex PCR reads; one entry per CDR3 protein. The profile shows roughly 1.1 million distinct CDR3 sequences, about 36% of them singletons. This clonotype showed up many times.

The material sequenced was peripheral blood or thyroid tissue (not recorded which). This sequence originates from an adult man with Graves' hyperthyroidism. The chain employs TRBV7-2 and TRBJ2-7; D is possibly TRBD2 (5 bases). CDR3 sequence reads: CASSLEGAGSYEQYF. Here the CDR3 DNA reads TGTGCCAGCAGCTTAGAGGGTGCGGGCTCCTACGAGCAGTACTTC. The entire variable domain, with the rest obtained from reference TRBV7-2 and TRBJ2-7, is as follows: GAGVSQSPSNKVTEKGKDVELRCDPISGHTALYWYRQSLGQGLEFLIYFQGNSAPDKSGLPSDRFSAERTGGSVSTLTIQRTQQEDSAVYLCASSLEGAGSYEQYFGPGTRLTVT.